This TCR beta chain was obtained from a study of cytomegalovirus exposure and HLA in healthy donors. General study points: A list of 150 to 200 TCR beta chains associated with cytomegalovirus was given. In vitro work confirmed that three CMV-associated chains recognize CMV antigens.

In the PCR, 60 Vbeta and 13 Jbeta primers were used. Some clones are missing from TCRdb's copy, which holds only in-frame ones; the method was immunoSEQ multiplex PCR. The sample has about 130,000 clones; roughly 9.7% are singletons. The ends lost 2 bases at V and 5 bases at J; junction bases unmatched: 5. Germline lookup yields CDR1 SGHNT and CDR2 YYREEE (reference sequence). This CDR3 has 14 residues. The table lists this clone with a few counts. Its antigen is as yet unknown. V usage is TRBV5-4 and J usage is TRBJ1-1; 8 positions match TRBD1. Sequencing was carried out using PBMCs. The clonotype was recovered from a man in his fifties or sixties in good health and CMV-seronegative. CDR3 in DNA: TGTGCCAGCAGCTTCAGGGGGCGAGGAACTGAAGCTTTCTTT. Amino acids: CASSFRGRGTEAFF.